Each of the 4 T cell receptor beta chains below was sequenced from the same sample in a study of vaccination effects on CD4 cells after COVID-19. Cultured cells yielded isolated CD4+ T cells after 10 days. Participants each got two BNT162b2 or mRNA-1273 vaccine doses. These receptors' targets are unknown. Libraries were prepared by immunoSEQ multiplex PCR; TCRdb keeps only in-frame clonotypes and omits some of them. The repertoire consists of fewer than 75,000 clones, with approximately 80% occurring once and the leading ten covering about 2.4%. The sequences come from CD4+ T cells from PBMCs cultured without peptide, collected after COVID-19 vaccination. The source of these receptors is a human donor who received a COVID-19 vaccine.

The rearrangement links TRBV6-5 to TRBJ2-7, with D possibly matching TRBD1 (5 bases). V lost 0 bases and J 5 bases, leaving 11 bases between the germline ends. The CDR3 is made up of 14 amino acids. CDR1 and CDR2 (germline): MNHEY, SVGAGI. For the CDR3, the DNA is TGTGCCAGCAGTTACTCTAGGCAGGGCAACGAGCAGTACGTC. Its translation: CASSYSRQGNEQYV.

This clone has a handful of counts. The CDR3 reads CASSFRSAGTWNEQFF. CDR3 bases: TGTGCCAGCAGCTTCAGATCGGCAGGGACTTGGAATGAGCAGTTCTTC. V gene TRBV7-9 combines with J gene TRBJ2-1; D might be TRBD2 (6 bases). V lost 3 bases to trimming and J lost 7 bases, with 19 bases between them. Germline CDR1 SEHNR, CDR2 FQNEAQ (reference sequence). The CDR3 loop spans 16 amino acids.

This clone was counted once. The chain joins TRBV19 to TRBJ1-2; TRBD1 aligns across 8 bases. V was pared by 6 bases and J by 2 bases, with 2 bases of the junction left unmatched. This CDR3 is built from 13 residues. CDR1 and CDR2 from the germline V gene are LNHDA and SQIVND (reference sequence). The DNA of the CDR3 is TGTGCCAGTAGGGACAGGGTAAACTATGGCTACACCTTC. Its protein product is CASRDRVNYGYTF.

This rearrangement joins TRBV21-1 to TRBJ2-7; the table's D gene call, TRBD2, was not cross checked with the DNA. TRBV21-1 is designated a pseudogene. This CDR3 region has 19 residues. In DNA, the CDR3 is TGTGCCAGCAGCGCTCCCCTGAAGGTAGCGGGGGGCCGGTTCCCCGAGCAGTACGTC. Encoded protein: CASSAPLKVAGGRFPEQYV.